This T cell receptor beta chain was sequenced during a study of cytomegalovirus exposure and HLA in healthy donors. Background on the study: Out of about 170 million T cells, an earlier analysis found over 90 million unique TCR beta sequences in total. Findings and limits, study-wide: Versus the roughly 670-donor mean, an Asian-associated ancestry cluster reportedly showed fewer N-insertions in a later analysis. Donor immune exposure was known only as CMV serostatus.

Of note for this clone: What it binds is not known.

Amplification used 60 Vbeta primers and 13 Jbeta primers. Method: immunoSEQ multiplex PCR; TCRdb's copy keeps in-frame clones and lacks some. Of around 130,000 clones listed, around three quarters are singletons. Donors in the study were healthy people who gave bone marrow. The specimen was PBMCs. This TCR came from a woman aged 50 to 60 in good health and CMV-seronegative.

The CDR3, as DNA: TGCAGCGTTGATATGGGGGGACGGGTAGCTCAAGAGACCCAGTACTTC. Protein sequence: CSVDMGGRVAQETQYF. V is TRBV29-1 and J is TRBJ2-5; the D gene is possibly TRBD2 (6 bases). V was pared by 3 bases and J by 2 bases, with 19 bases between. CDR1 is SQVTM and CDR2 is ANQGSEA in the germline V gene. The CDR3 totals 16 residues. The whole variable domain, remainder taken from reference TRBV29-1 and TRBJ2-5, is SAVISQKPSRDICQRGTSLTIQCQVDSQVTMMFWYRQQPGQSLTLIATANQGSEATYESGFVIDKFPISRPNLTFSTLTVSNMSPEDSSIYLCSVDMGGRVAQETQYFGPGTRLLVL.